A selection of T cell receptor beta chains follows, all from one sample in a study of blood T cell repertoires in COVID-19. Only in-frame clones appear in the TCRdb table, and some are missing; sequencing was by immunoSEQ multiplex PCR. The sample lists about 220,000 clones; around three quarters were seen once. The material sequenced was peripheral blood. These TCRs come from a woman aged 70 to 79 with acute or convalescent COVID-19. Each CDR3 is given with its conserved first and last residue. D genes are given only for firm matches. A row's size may be missing; if present it is once, few, many or a size class.

j_call	v_call	d_call	clone_size	cdr3_aa	cdr3_nt
TRBJ1-5	TRBV18	TRBD1	.	CASKGQGNQPQHF	TGTGCCAGCAAGGGACAGGGCAATCAGCCCCAGCATTTT
TRBJ2-7	TRBV3-1/TRBV3-2	.	few	CASSQSQAFYEQYF	TGTGCCAGCAGCCAAAGCCAGGCCTTCTACGAGCAGTACTTC
TRBJ1-3	TRBV28	.	.	CASSDRNTIYF	TGTGCCAGCAGCGACAGAAACACCATATATTTT
TRBJ2-2	TRBV7-2	.	.	CASSFVGQNTGELFF	TGTGCCAGCAGCTTTGTGGGACAGAACACCGGGGAGCTGTTTTTT
TRBJ2-5	TRBV5-6	TRBD1	.	CASSLVTGGETQYF	TGTGCCAGCAGCTTGGTTACAGGGGGAGAGACCCAGTACTTC
TRBJ2-5	TRBV6-2/TRBV6-3	.	.	CASSYGPSDQETQYF	TGTGCCAGCAGTTACGGGCCTAGCGACCAAGAGACCCAGTACTTC
TRBJ2-2	TRBV14	TRBD1	.	CASIPQGADTGELFF	TGTGCCAGCATTCCACAGGGGGCAGACACCGGGGAGCTGTTTTTT
TRBJ2-1	TRBV5-1	TRBD2	.	CASSLVPRTGLLAGGRLEQFF	TGCGCCAGCAGCTTGGTCCCTCGGACAGGGCTCCTAGCGGGGGGGCGTCTTGAGCAGTTCTTC
TRBJ2-5	TRBV21-1	.	.	CASSKGQGGRYQETQYF	TGTGCCAGCAGCAAGGGTCAGGGTGGGAGGTATCAAGAGACCCAGTACTTC
TRBJ1-1	TRBV6-6	TRBD1	.	CASSSRQGRPEAFF	TGTGCCAGCAGTTCGCGACAGGGGCGCCCTGAAGCTTTCTTT
TRBJ1-6	TRBV5-1	TRBD1	.	CASGRDSQNSPLHF	TGCGCCAGCGGTAGGGACAGTCAAAATTCACCCCTCCACTTT
TRBJ1-6	TRBV6-5	TRBD1	few	CASTRQGNSPLHF	TGTGCCAGCACCCGACAGGGTAATTCACCCCTCCACTTT
TRBJ2-1	TRBV11-2	TRBD2	.	CASSLGHSGGANEQFF	TGTGCCAGCAGCTTAGGGCATAGCGGGGGGGCCAATGAGCAGTTCTTC
TRBJ2-3	TRBV6-5	TRBD2	.	CASSSVSGDTDTQYF	TGTGCCAGCAGTTCGGTTAGCGGGGACACAGATACGCAGTATTTT
TRBJ2-2	TRBV11-1	.	.	CASSSAAEAGELFF	TGTGCCAGCAGCTCTGCGGCAGAGGCCGGGGAGCTGTTTTTT
TRBJ2-1	TRBV7-2	.	.	CASERLIGSGNEQFF	TGTGCCAGCGAGCGGTTGATTGGATCCGGAAATGAGCAGTTCTTC
TRBJ2-3	TRBV3-1/TRBV3-2	TRBD2	.	CASSQGTRDTQYF	TGTGCCAGCAGCCAGGGGACTAGGGATACGCAGTATTTT
TRBJ2-7	TRBV6-5	TRBD2	.	CASSYSGLAGAYEQYF	TGTGCCAGCAGTTACTCGGGACTAGCGGGGGCCTACGAGCAGTACTTC
TRBJ2-6	TRBV19	.	.	CASSIKSFPGANVLTF	TGTGCCAGTAGTATTAAATCGTTTCCTGGGGCCAACGTCCTGACTTTC
TRBJ1-1	TRBV2	.	.	CASRSQGNTEAFF	TGTGCCAGCAGGAGTCAGGGGAACACTGAAGCTTTCTTT
TRBJ2-6	TRBV10-2	.	once	CASRTGQGNSGANVLTF	TGCGCCAGCAGGACCGGGCAGGGAAACTCTGGGGCCAACGTCCTGACTTTC
TRBJ1-1	TRBV24-1	.	.	CATSDPEGGEAFF	TGTGCCACCAGTGATCCCGAGGGAGGTGAAGCTTTCTTT
TRBJ1-1	TRBV6-5	.	.	CASSYSSGETNTEAFF	TGTGCCAGCAGTTACTCCAGCGGGGAGACGAACACTGAAGCTTTCTTT
TRBJ2-7	TRBV5-1	TRBD1	.	CASSSTGGDYEQYF	TGCGCCAGCAGCTCGACAGGGGGGGACTACGAGCAGTACTTC
TRBJ1-2	TRBV5-5	.	.	CASTENGGDYGYTF	TGTGCCAGCACCGAAAACGGGGGGGACTATGGCTACACCTTC
TRBJ1-4	TRBV25-1	.	few	CASSGRLATNEKLFF	TGTGCCAGCAGCGGGAGGCTCGCAACTAATGAAAAACTGTTTTTT
TRBJ2-7	TRBV7-9	.	.	CASSFWAYEQYF	TGTGCCAGCAGCTTTTGGGCTTACGAGCAGTACTTC
TRBJ2-3	TRBV27	.	.	CASSLSGQLVSGGTQYF	TGTGCCAGCAGTTTATCTGGACAGTTAGTAAGTGGGGGTACGCAGTATTTT
TRBJ2-3	TRBV13	.	.	CASSLGGLPTDTQYF	TGTGCCAGCAGCTTAGGGGGACTCCCCACAGATACGCAGTATTTT
TRBJ1-5	TRBV5-1	TRBD1	.	CASSRTGVSNQPQHF	TGCGCCAGCAGCAGGACAGGGGTTAGCAATCAGCCCCAGCATTTT
TRBJ1-1	TRBV11-2	.	.	CASSFPGRRGTEAFF	TGTGCCAGCAGCTTCCCAGGGAGGAGGGGCACTGAAGCTTTCTTT
TRBJ2-3	TRBV15	.	once	CATKIQGSSTDTQYF	TGTGCCACAAAAATCCAGGGGTCTAGCACAGATACGCAGTATTTT
TRBJ2-7	TRBV10-3	TRBD2	.	CAISDRTSGGVEQYF	TGTGCCATCAGTGACCGGACTAGCGGGGGCGTCGAGCAGTACTTC
TRBJ2-7	TRBV9	TRBD2	.	CASSVSSGGPSFDF	TGTGCCAGCAGCGTAAGTAGCGGGGGCCCCTCTTTCGACTTC
TRBJ2-3	TRBV15	.	.	CATGQGGDTQYF	TGTGCTACCGGGCAGGGGGGAGATACGCAGTATTTT
TRBJ2-3	TRBV5-4	TRBD2	.	CASSQRGDTDTQYF	TGTGCCAGCAGCCAGCGGGGAGACACAGATACGCAGTATTTT
TRBJ1-2	TRBV30	.	.	CALSQVGGYTF	TGTGCCTTGTCCCAGGTCGGCGGCTACACCTTC
TRBJ2-3	TRBV7-2	.	.	CASSSLDLDTQYF	TGTGCCAGCAGCTCGCTAGATCTAGATACGCAGTATTTT
TRBJ1-5	TRBV18	TRBD1	.	CASSPPEQGGYSNQPQHF	TGTGCCAGCTCACCCCCGGAACAGGGGGGGTATAGCAATCAGCCCCAGCATTTT
TRBJ1-2	TRBV27	.	.	CASRSGGGNYGYTF	TGTGCCAGCCGCAGCGGTGGAGGTAACTATGGCTACACCTTC
TRBJ1-2	TRBV10-3	.	few	CAITSGDAGRGYGYTF	TGTGCCATCACCTCAGGGGACGCAGGAAGAGGCTATGGCTACACCTTC
TRBJ1-5	TRBV2	TRBD1	.	CASSVLPGQGTQPQHF	TGTGCCAGCAGTGTACTCCCGGGACAGGGGACTCAGCCCCAGCATTTT
TRBJ1-1	TRBV5-6	TRBD1	.	CASSFGQETGDTEAFF	TGTGCCAGCAGCTTTGGGCAGGAGACAGGGGACACTGAAGCTTTCTTT
TRBJ1-4	TRBV6-6	TRBD1	.	CASNPGQGINEKLFF	TGTGCCAGTAACCCGGGACAGGGAATTAATGAAAAACTGTTTTTT
TRBJ2-4	TRBV6-2/TRBV6-3	TRBD1	.	CASSIQGTAKNIQYF	TGTGCCAGCAGTATACAGGGGACGGCCAAAAACATTCAGTACTTC
TRBJ2-7	TRBV29-1	TRBD1	.	CSVTGQAGHEQYF	TGCAGCGTCACGGGACAGGCGGGGCACGAGCAGTACTTC
TRBJ2-6	TRBV5-1	.	.	CASSPYTPFTGANVLTF	TGCGCCAGCAGCCCTTATACTCCTTTTACTGGGGCCAACGTCCTGACTTTC
TRBJ1-6	TRBV5-1	TRBD1	.	CASSPETGRNSPLHF	TGCGCCAGCAGCCCCGAGACAGGGCGGAATTCACCCCTCCACTTT
TRBJ2-1	TRBV6-2/TRBV6-3	.	.	CASSYGSLDEQFF	TGTGCCAGCAGTTATGGTAGTTTAGATGAGCAGTTCTTC
TRBJ2-4	TRBV27	.	once	CASSSPGQLAKNIQYF	TGTGCCAGCAGTTCACCTGGACAGCTAGCCAAAAACATTCAGTACTTC
TRBJ2-7	TRBV6-5	.	.	CASAPRSHPYEQYF	TGTGCCAGCGCCCCCAGGTCGCATCCCTACGAGCAGTACTTC
TRBJ2-3	TRBV11-2	.	.	CASSQIADTQYF	TGTGCCAGCAGCCAAATAGCAGATACGCAGTATTTT
TRBJ2-3	TRBV7-3	TRBD2	once	CASSYSGTSGHTDTQYF	TGTGCCAGCAGCTACTCCGGGACTAGCGGACACACAGATACGCAGTATTTT
TRBJ1-2	TRBV10-2	TRBD1	.	CASSESRDRGNGYTF	TGCGCCAGCAGTGAGTCCCGGGACAGGGGGAATGGCTACACCTTC
TRBJ1-3	TRBV9	.	.	CASSVSGDWDFGNTIYF	TGTGCCAGCAGCGTGTCCGGCGATTGGGACTTTGGAAACACCATATATTTT